The 29 T cell receptor beta chains in this list originate from one sample, sequenced in a study of blood T cells in healthy people across ages. Primers used in a second PCR of roughly 6 to 11 cycles were a sample-barcoded 5' primer and a J-beta primer mix. TCRdb processed the 5' RACE reads anew with MiXCR; each CDR3 protein has one entry. The repertoire consists of roughly 1.9 million distinct CDR3 sequences, with roughly 43% occurring once and the leading ten covering about 23%. The specimen was blood. The receptors come from a human donor in good health.

This clonotype was detected a few times. The CDR3 is CSADGLRGGSTDTQYF. Written as DNA, the CDR3 is TGCAGTGCTGATGGGCTTCGGGGGGGGAGCACAGATACGCAGTATTTT. V usage is TRBV20-1 and J usage is TRBJ2-3; TRBD2 agrees at 8 bases. The CDR3 has 16 residues. Germline-derived CDR1 and CDR2 are DFQATT and SNEGSKA (reference sequence). V lost 5 bases and J lost 0; bases outside the gene matches: 10.

This clonotype has a handful of counts. J is TRBJ2-5 and V is TRBV7-8; 8 bases fit TRBD1. J gave up 0 bases and V 6 bases, and 3 bases lay outside the gene matches. Germline CDR1 and CDR2: SGHVS and FQNEAQ. The CDR3 length is 14 residues. The CDR3 loop reads CASRRTGYQETQYF. CDR3 in DNA: TGTGCCAGCAGGCGGACAGGGTACCAAGAGACCCAGTACTTC.

The rearrangement links TRBV5-1 to TRBJ2-5; 8 nucleotides match TRBD1. The J call may be in error: the DNA end matches TRBJ2-7 better. This CDR3 has 15 residues. In germline, CDR1 is SGHRS, CDR2 YFSETQ. CDR3 DNA sequence: TGCGCCAGCAGCTTGGAGGGACAGGAGCCCTACGAGCAGTACTTC. Residues: CASSLEGQEPYEQYF.

The chain employs TRBV10-3 and TRBJ2-1, with 9 bases aligning to TRBD1. The CDR3 totals 15 residues. V lost 6 bases, J lost 5 bases, and 8 bases stayed unmatched. Germline CDR1 and CDR2: ENHRY and SYGVKD. The CDR3 loop is CAIRGGQGSHNEQFF. CDR3 bases: TGTGCCATCAGGGGGGGACAGGGATCCCACAATGAGCAGTTCTTC.

The chain carries TRBV5-8 and TRBJ1-1, with unresolved D. Trimming pared 4 bases from V and 3 bases from J, leaving 10 bases between. Germline CDR1 and CDR2: SGHTS and YDEGEE. The CDR3 spans 13 residues. CDR3 DNA sequence: TGTGCCAGCAGCCACGGACCGTACACTGAAGCTTTCTTT. This sequence encodes CASSHGPYTEAFF.

The J gene is TRBJ2-7, the V gene TRBV29-1; maybe TRBD2 (7 bases). The V end was cut by 4 bases, the J end by 3 bases, with 10 bases between. This CDR3 comprises 12 residues. Germline CDR1 is SQVTM and CDR2 is ANQGSEA. The CDR3 DNA reads as TGCAGCGTTGGCGGGGGACACTACGAGCAGTACTTC. Protein sequence: CSVGGGHYEQYF.

The chain recombines TRBV21-1 with TRBJ2-1; TRBD2, the D gene given by the table, was not confirmed from the DNA. TRBV21-1 constitutes a pseudogene. This CDR3 has 19 residues. The CDR3 DNA follows: TGTGCCAGCAGCAAGCGGAGAACGCTAGCGACTGAAACGAGAAATGAGCAGTTCTTC. Its protein product is CASSKRRTLATETRNEQFF.

A note on this clonotype: A read error may account for a junction end that differs from germline. This CDR3 is CASSFPGELAKNIQDF. The CDR3 DNA reads TGTGCCAGCAGTTTCCCAGGGGAACTAGCCAAAAACATTCAGGACTTC. The chain joins TRBV28 to TRBJ2-4, with D possibly called TRBD1 or TRBD2 (6 bases each). This CDR3 is built from 16 residues. CDR1 is MDHEN and CDR2 is SYDVKM in the germline V gene. The complete variable domain, with remaining parts taken from reference TRBV28 and TRBJ2-4, reads DVKVTQSSRYLVKRTGEKVFLECVQDMDHENMFWYRQDPGLGLRLIYFSYDVKMKEKGDIPEGYSVSREKKERFSLILESASTNQTSMYLCASSFPGELAKNIQDFGAGTRLSVL.

The V and J genes are TRBV20-1 and TRBJ1-5, with D possibly matching TRBD1 (6 bases). This CDR3 spans 15 amino acids. Trimming removed 5 bases at V and 0 bases at J, with 14 bases between. Germline lookup yields CDR1 DFQATT and CDR2 SNEGSKA (reference sequence). The CDR3 loop reads CSAVDRRSSNQPQHF. In DNA, the CDR3 is TGCAGTGCTGTTGACAGGCGATCTAGCAATCAGCCCCAGCATTTT.

The chain combines TRBV27 with TRBJ1-1; D is unresolved. V lost 3 bases, J lost 4 bases, and 9 bases lay in between. The CDR3 extends over 13 amino acids. The germline gives CDR1 MNHEY, CDR2 SMNVEV (reference sequence). The CDR3 region is CASSFGESTEAFF. The CDR3 region has the DNA TGTGCCAGCAGTTTTGGTGAGTCCACTGAAGCTTTCTTT.

In this sample, this clonotype turned up many times. The chain links TRBV14 to TRBJ1-5; D perhaps matches TRBD1 (6 bases). Between the trimmed V and J ends, which lost 6 bases and 3 bases, there was a span of 12 bases. The CDR3 totals 14 residues. Germline values: CDR1 SGHDN, CDR2 FVKESK. CDR3 sequence (DNA): TGTGCCAGCAGTTCTGGACAGCCCAATCAGCCCCAGCATTTT. Translating it yields CASSSGQPNQPQHF. The complete variable domain, with remaining parts taken from reference TRBV14 and TRBJ1-5, reads EAGVTQFPSHSVIEKGQTVTLRCDPISGHDNLYWYRRVMGKEIKFLLHFVKESKQDESGMPNNRFLAERTGGTYSTLKVQPAELEDSGVYFCASSSGQPNQPQHFGDGTRLSIL.

The chain carries TRBV3-1 and TRBJ2-7; D not resolved. This CDR3 has 16 amino acids. V gave up 4 bases and J gave up 9 bases, with 25 bases separating them. CDR1 LGHDT and CDR2 YNNKEL come from the germline V gene (reference sequence). The CDR3 reads CASSPMDVQVFHGQYF. The CDR3 region has the DNA TGTGCCAGCAGCCCAATGGACGTCCAAGTTTTCCACGGGCAGTACTTC.

Comments on this clonotype: This CDR3 fails to terminate in the conserved phenylalanine or tryptophan, so it likely reflects a read error. CDR3 DNA: TGCGCCAGCAGCCATGGGACCGGACAGAGCTCCTATAATTCACCCCTCCACCTT. Protein sequence: CASSHGTGQSSYNSPLHL. The gene calls are TRBV4-3 and TRBJ1-6, with TRBD1 as a possible D gene (6 bases). The CDR3 loop spans 18 amino acids. V dropped 3 bases and J dropped 0 bases, with 15 bases sitting between them. Per germline, CDR1 LGHNA and CDR2 YSLEER.

Comments on this clonotype: Just one base apart from a much larger clone, this may be a read error. The chain joins TRBV29-1 to TRBJ1-2; D might be TRBD1 (5 bases). Germline V gives CDR1 SQVTM, CDR2 ANQGSEA. The CDR3 loop spans 13 amino acids. Written as DNA, the CDR3 is TGCGGCGCGGGAGGGGCAGCTAACTATGGCTACACCTTC. Protein sequence: CGAGGAANYGYTF.

Only a few counts were recorded for this clonotype. This chain joins TRBV7-9 and TRBJ2-2, with D tentatively TRBD1 or TRBD2 (7 bases each). Germline-derived CDR1 and CDR2 are SEHNR and FQNEAQ (reference sequence). V lost 5 bases and J 3 bases, leaving 16 bases between the germline ends. The CDR3 sequence is 16 residues long. In nucleotides, the CDR3 is TGTGCCAGCAGCGGGGAGGGGGCGCCGGACACCGGGGAGCTGTTTTTT. Translation gives CASSGEGAPDTGELFF.

The chain is built from TRBV20-1 and TRBJ2-3; D unclear. This CDR3 has 13 amino acids. Germline loops: CDR1 DFQATT, CDR2 SNEGSKA (reference sequence). V lost 6 bases and J 3 bases, leaving 13 bases between the germline ends. Written as DNA, the CDR3 is TGCAGTGCCAATATCGAAATTACAGATACGCAGTATTTT. It specifies CSANIEITDTQYF.

The rearrangement joins TRBV6-5 to TRBJ1-2, with D tentatively TRBD1 (5 bases). With 8 bases removed from V and 4 bases from J, the gap between germline ends came to 11 bases. Germline CDR1 is MNHEY and CDR2 is SVGAGI. The CDR3 covers 12 residues. In nucleotides, the CDR3 is TGTGCCAGCGGGGACGGGGTCTATGGCTACACCTTC. This translates into CASGDGVYGYTF.

This clonotype appeared a few times. The V call is TRBV7-9, the J call TRBJ2-5; unclear D gene. V gave up 1 base and J gave up 2 bases, with 11 bases separating them. Germline V lookup: CDR1 SEHNR, CDR2 FQNEAQ (reference sequence). CDR3 length equals 15 residues. DNA of the CDR3: TGTGCCAGCAGCTTAGATCGTCTAGTACAAGAGACCCAGTACTTC. Its protein is CASSLDRLVQETQYF.

The rearrangement joins TRBV7-9 to TRBJ1-2; the D is unclear. The germline V gene encodes CDR1 SEHNR and CDR2 FQNEAQ (reference sequence). V gave up 5 bases and J gave up 8 bases, with 12 bases separating them. The CDR3 covers 12 residues. As DNA, the CDR3 is TGTGCCAGCAGCAACGCGGGGTACGGCTACACCTTC. Residues: CASSNAGYGYTF.

V and J are TRBV6-2 or TRBV6-3 and TRBJ2-7; a possible D gene is TRBD1 (5 bases). From germline, CDR1 is MNHEY and CDR2 SVGEGT. V lost 5 bases and J lost 3, with 14 bases in between. The CDR3 has 14 amino acids. The CDR3 region has the DNA TGTGCCAGCAGTCGTCCCCAGGGAAACTACGAGCAGTACTTC. This encodes CASSRPQGNYEQYF.

This chain joins TRBV9 and TRBJ2-1, with 10 nucleotides matching TRBD2. V shed 0 bases, J shed 6 bases, and the junction held 6 bases outside the gene matches. Germline-derived CDR1 and CDR2 are SGDLS and YYNGEE. The CDR3 extends over 16 amino acids. The CDR3 DNA reads as TGTGCCAGCAGCGTAGTTAGCGGGGGGTTCCCCAATGAGCAGTTCTTC. Its protein is CASSVVSGGFPNEQFF.

The rearrangement links TRBV7-8 to TRBJ2-7, with a possible D match to TRBD1 (6 bases). Trimming removed 5 bases at V and 5 bases at J, with 22 bases between. Germline V lookup: CDR1 SGHVS, CDR2 FQNEAQ. The CDR3 is made up of 16 amino acids. Here the CDR3 DNA reads TGTGCCAGCAGCCATGGACAGAGCTTTGGGGTTGACGAGCAGTACTTC. The encoded protein is CASSHGQSFGVDEQYF.

Worth noting for this clonotype: It may be a read error: a sequence one base away is much more abundant. This rearrangement joins TRBV6-2 or TRBV6-3 to TRBJ2-1, with 7 bases lining up with TRBD2. This CDR3 has 14 amino acids. Germline V gene lookup returns CDR1 MNHEY and CDR2 SVGEGT. The junction had 5 bases not matched to a gene; V was cut back by 6 bases and J by 3 bases. The CDR3 DNA reads TGTGCCAGCAGACTGAGCGGGGACTACAATGAGCAGTTCTTC. As protein: CASRLSGDYNEQFF.

The chain couples TRBV15 to TRBJ2-3; D gene uncertain. Trimming took 6 bases from V and 4 from J, leaving 11 bases between them. This CDR3 comprises 13 residues. Germline V gene data show CDR1 as LNHNV and CDR2 as YYDKDF (reference sequence). The CDR3 reads CATRMGGADTQYF. CDR3 nucleotide sequence: TGTGCCACCAGGATGGGCGGCGCAGATACGCAGTATTTT.

This clonotype was counted between two and nine times. V is TRBV19 and J is TRBJ2-1, with 12 bases matching TRBD1. CDR3 length: 16 amino acids. The V segment lost 1 base and the J segment 8 bases; nucleotides outside the gene matches: 6. The germline V gene has CDR1 LNHDA and CDR2 SQIVND (reference sequence). CDR3 in amino acids: CASSIGGTGGQDEQFF. Here the CDR3 DNA reads TGTGCCAGTAGTATAGGAGGGACAGGGGGCCAGGATGAGCAGTTCTTC.

This clonotype was seen a handful of times. The chain recombines TRBV9 with TRBJ1-2; D not resolved. The V end was cut by 0 bases, the J end by 4 bases, with 13 bases between. Germline V gene sequence: CDR1 SGDLS, CDR2 YYNGEE. The CDR3 has 15 residues. CDR3 protein: CASSVEVEPGYGYTF. The CDR3 coding sequence is TGTGCCAGCAGCGTAGAGGTGGAACCGGGCTATGGCTACACCTTC.

The chain carries TRBV9 and TRBJ2-1, with D perhaps matching TRBD2 (6 bases). The CDR3 totals 13 residues. Germline CDR1 and CDR2: SGDLS and YYNGEE. V dropped 7 bases and J dropped 7 bases, with 15 bases sitting between them. CDR3 loop: CASGGMIMNEQFF. CDR3 DNA: TGTGCCAGCGGGGGGATGATTATGAATGAGCAGTTCTTC.

The chain links TRBV11-2 to TRBJ1-6, with 7 bases identical to TRBD1. This CDR3 is 15 amino acids long. Per the germline V gene, CDR1 is SGHAT and CDR2 is FQNNGV. Trimming cost V 6 bases and J 10 bases; bases outside gene matches: 12. The CDR3: CASREQGRVRSPLHF. Here the CDR3 DNA reads TGTGCCAGCAGGGAACAGGGGAGGGTTAGATCACCCCTCCACTTT.

This clonotype came up a few times. The chain employs TRBV6-2 or TRBV6-3 and TRBJ2-7; possibly TRBD2 for D (6 bases). There are 12 residues in the CDR3. CDR1 and CDR2 from the germline V gene are MNHEY and SVGEGT. Trimming shortened V by 2 bases and J by 7 bases, and 9 bases separated the two germline ends. The CDR3, as DNA: TGTGCCAGCAGTTACGGGGGGAGGGAGCAGTACTTC. It encodes CASSYGGREQYF.